One and the same sample provided the 13 T cell receptor beta chains below, sequenced in a study of CD8 T cells in Susac syndrome. RNA in amounts of about 0.5 to 1 ug was reverse transcribed with random hexamers. One entry per CDR3 protein results from TCRdb running MiXCR on the immunoSEQ multiplex PCR reads. The sample contains 69,000 or so distinct CDR3 sequences, roughly 94% of which appear only once. Sequenced input: CD8+ T cells from PBMCs. All receptors derive from a human donor in good health.

This clonotype has only a few counts. The chain uses TRBV19 and TRBJ1-1, with 8 bases that match TRBD1. Trimming removed 6 bases from V and 5 bases from J; junction bases left unmatched: 5. The length of the CDR3 is 13 residues. The V gene's germline CDR1 is LNHDA and CDR2 SQIVND (reference sequence). CDR3 sequence reads: CASRQGAITEAFF. DNA of the CDR3: TGTGCCAGTAGGCAGGGGGCGATTACTGAAGCTTTCTTT.

The J gene is TRBJ2-7, the V gene TRBV7-3; D not certain. The CDR3 is 13 residues long. The V end was cut by 2 bases, the J end by 1 base, with 6 bases between. Germline assignment: CDR1 SGHTA and CDR2 FQGTGA. CDR3 loop: CASSLDESYEQYF. The CDR3, as DNA: TGTGCCAGCAGCTTAGACGAGTCCTACGAGCAGTACTTC.

The V gene is TRBV7-9, the J gene TRBJ1-6, with TRBD1 identical over 7 bases. The germline V gene has CDR1 SEHNR and CDR2 FQNEAQ (reference sequence). The ends lost 5 bases at V and 8 bases at J; junction bases unmatched: 6. The length of the CDR3 is 14 residues. CDR3 nucleotide sequence: TGTGCCAGCAGCCTCACAACAGGGGATTCACCCCTCCACTTT. This codes for CASSLTTGDSPLHF.

CDR3 amino acids: CASSLMGSDGYTF. In DNA form, the CDR3 reads TGCGCCAGCAGCTTGATGGGGAGTGATGGCTACACCTTC. The chain combines TRBV5-1 with TRBJ1-2; D remains unclear. V gave up 1 base and J gave up 6 bases, with 10 bases separating them. Germline loops: CDR1 SGHRS, CDR2 YFSETQ. The length of the CDR3 is 13 residues.

V is TRBV19 and J is TRBJ1-4, with D possibly matching TRBD1 (6 bases). V lost 5 bases and J 6 bases, leaving 10 bases between the germline ends. Germline V gene sequence: CDR1 LNHDA, CDR2 SQIVND (reference sequence). The CDR3 covers 13 residues. This CDR3 reads CASSLRQDEKLFF. The DNA of the CDR3 is TGTGCCAGTAGTTTACGACAGGATGAAAAACTGTTTTTT.

This chain joins TRBV7-3 and TRBJ2-1; D perhaps matches TRBD2 (6 bases). V gave up 2 bases and J gave up 3 bases, with 8 bases separating them. The CDR3 is 14 amino acids. Germline V gene data show CDR1 as SGHTA and CDR2 as FQGTGA. This CDR3 reads CASSLAGNYNEQFF. The DNA for the CDR3 is TGTGCCAGCAGCTTAGCGGGAAACTACAATGAGCAGTTCTTC.

The chain employs TRBV28 and TRBJ2-7, with TRBD1 matching over 8 bases. Looked up from germline, CDR1 is MDHEN and CDR2 is SYDVKM. The CDR3 totals 16 residues. V lost 3 bases to trimming and J lost 0 bases; unmatched junction nucleotides: 7. The CDR3 here is CASSFERTGISYEQYV. CDR3 nucleotide sequence: TGTGCCAGCAGTTTTGAGAGGACAGGGATCTCCTACGAGCAGTACGTC.

V gene TRBV7-9 combines with J gene TRBJ1-4, with D unclear. The CDR3 is 14 amino acids. Trimming removed 3 bases at V and 8 bases at J, with 13 bases between. CDR1 and CDR2 (germline): SEHNR, FQNEAQ (reference sequence). CDR3 amino acids: CASSFRTSPEKLFF. The CDR3 nucleotides read TGTGCCAGCAGCTTCCGGACCTCTCCGGAAAAACTGTTTTTT.

V gene TRBV6-5 combines with J gene TRBJ2-7, with 11 bases matching TRBD2. The ends lost 2 bases at V and 2 bases at J; junction bases unmatched: 2. The germline V gene has CDR1 MNHEY and CDR2 SVGAGI. This CDR3 is built from 15 residues. The CDR3 reads CASSYGTSGTYEQYF. CDR3 bases: TGTGCCAGCAGTTACGGGACTAGCGGAACCTACGAGCAGTACTTC.

The chain couples TRBV5-6 to TRBJ2-2; tentatively, D is TRBD2 (6 bases). CDR3 length: 16 amino acids. In germline, CDR1 is SGHDT, CDR2 YYEEEE. V shed 1 base and J shed 3 bases, with 13 bases lying between them. The CDR3 reads CASSLRWRGDTGELFF. The DNA for the CDR3 is TGTGCCAGCAGCTTGCGGTGGCGGGGAGACACCGGGGAGCTGTTTTTT.

The CDR3 spells CASSRDRGMGTQYF. DNA of the CDR3: TGTGCCAGCAGCCGGGACAGGGGGATGGGTACGCAGTATTTT. V usage is TRBV6-6 and J usage is TRBJ2-3; TRBD1 matches at 11 bases. Looked up from germline, CDR1 is MNHNY and CDR2 is SVGAGI (reference sequence). CDR3 length: 14 amino acids. The V gene end was trimmed by 6 bases and the J gene end by 8 bases; junction bases not matched to a gene: 7.

The gene calls are TRBV30 and TRBJ1-1, with D possibly matching TRBD1 (5 bases). Trimming took off 4 bases at V and 5 bases at J, with 14 bases between the two ends. CDR1 and CDR2 from the germline V gene are GTSNPN and SVGIG (reference sequence). The CDR3 consists of 13 residues. The CDR3 loop is CAWNPGGRTEAFF. Written as DNA, the CDR3 is TGTGCCTGGAATCCGGGGGGACGGACTGAAGCTTTCTTT.

CDR3 region: CASSTGREKNIQYF. The CDR3 DNA reads as TGTGCCAGCAGTACCGGACGGGAGAAAAACATTCAGTACTTC. This chain links TRBV6-5 with TRBJ2-4; a weak D match, TRBD2 (6 bases). Germline-derived CDR1 and CDR2 are MNHEY and SVGAGI. Trimming removed 5 bases from V and 4 bases from J, with 12 bases in between. The CDR3 has 14 residues.